The table lists the clone carrying this T cell receptor (beta chain) with many counts. TCRdb's copy holds only in-frame clones and misses some; the assay was immunoSEQ multiplex PCR. This sample has 160,000 or so clones, with roughly 90% found just once. The data were obtained in a study of T cell responses to AZD1222 COVID-19 vaccine. Some second doses came at about 4 weeks and others at about 12 weeks; these were pooled. This CDR3 is built from 14 residues. V was trimmed by 4 bases and J by 5 bases, leaving 11 bases between them. Germline V lookup: CDR1 SNHLY, CDR2 FYNNEI. The clonotype originates from an adult who received the AZD1222 COVID-19 vaccine. The chain uses TRBV2 and TRBJ1-4; unclear D gene. Sequencing used peripheral blood, obtained 28 days after the second AZD1222 dose. The CDR3 DNA reads as TGTGCCAGCAGTGGACCAGATGGGAATGAAAAACTGTTTTTT. Translated: CASSGPDGNEKLFF.